The 21 T cell receptor beta chains given below trace back to one sample, sequenced in a study of T cell clonality in common variable immunodeficiency. Whole-study findings and limits: Fewer deletions and N-nucleotide insertions were reportedly seen in common variable immunodeficiency TCR beta sequences.

The assay was immunoSEQ multiplex PCR, and TCRdb's table has in-frame clones only and misses some. The sample holds under 25,000 clones, and no clone turns up only once. No antigen is known for these receptors. Sample: peripheral blood mononuclear cells. Receptors were obtained from a human donor with common variable immunodeficiency.

This CDR3 is CASSYGESQPQHF. The part of the CDR3 DNA that was read is TGTGCCAGCTCCTACGGGGAGTCCCAGCCC. This chain joins TRBV18 and TRBJ1-5; unclear D gene. The read finishes 3 residues shy of the CDR3 end, and the germline J gene is used to complete it. Per the germline V gene, CDR1 is KGHSH and CDR2 is LQKENI. The CDR3 has 13 amino acids. The V and J ends lost 6 bases and 7 bases respectively, with 13 bases between them. Based on the CDR3 plus reference TRBV18 and TRBJ1-5, the full variable domain is NAGVMQNPRHLVRRRGQEARLRCSPMKGHSHVYWYRQLPEEGLKFMVYLQKENIIDESGMPKERFSAEFPKEGPSILRIQQVVRGDSAAYFCASSYGESQPQHFGDGTRLSIL.

This clone showed up just a few times. The CDR3 end lies 3 residues beyond the end of the read and is filled in from the germline J gene. The gene calls are TRBV6-2 or TRBV6-3 and TRBJ2-7; possible D gene TRBD2, 5 bases. Per germline, CDR1 MNHEY and CDR2 SVGEGT. The CDR3 has 12 residues. Trimming pared 6 bases from V and 3 bases from J, leaving 9 bases between. The CDR3 DNA, read in part, is TGTGCCAGCAGCAGGACTCTCTACGAG. Its protein is CASSRTLYE. The full CDR3 is CASSRTLYEQYF.

This clone was counted ten times or more. The CDR3 end falls 3 residues outside the read, so it is completed with the germline J gene. This chain joins TRBV2 and TRBJ1-1; no clear D gene. Per germline, CDR1 SNHLY and CDR2 FYNNEI. The CDR3 spans 13 residues. V was trimmed by 3 bases and J by 3 bases, leaving 8 bases between them. The CDR3 here is CASSEAVHTEAFF. The sequenced part of the CDR3 DNA is TGTGCCAGCAGTGAGGCAGTACACACTGAA.

A remark on this clone: The DNA ends 3 residues before the CDR3 does, and the rest of the CDR3 is filled in from the germline J gene. The V gene is TRBV20-1, the J gene TRBJ2-1; D unresolved. Germline V CDR1 and CDR2: DFQATT, SNEGSKA (reference sequence). The CDR3 spans 12 residues. V was pared by 3 bases and J by 2 bases, with 5 bases between. The CDR3: CSARFAYNEQFF. Incomplete CDR3 DNA: TGCAGTGCTAGGTTCGCCTACAATGAG.

The sample holds many counts of this clone. From the germline J gene comes the end of the CDR3, since the read stops 3 residues before it. The chain joins TRBV29-1 to TRBJ2-6, with D perhaps being TRBD1 or TRBD2 (5 bases each). CDR3 size: 16 residues. Trimming pared 6 bases from V and 3 bases from J, leaving 18 bases between. Germline CDR1 and CDR2: SQVTM and ANQGSEA. This chain's CDR3 is CSVRGSGFLGANVLTF. CDR3 bases read: TGCAGCGTGAGGGGTTCAGGCTTCCTTGGGGCCAACGTC.

As to this clone: The read comes to an end 3 residues before the CDR3 does, leaving the germline J gene to fill in the end. This chain connects TRBV6-2 or TRBV6-3 to TRBJ1-2, with D unresolved. The V end was cut by 0 bases, the J end by 6 bases, with 17 bases between. The CDR3 consists of 16 residues. CDR1 and CDR2 from the germline V gene are MNHEY and SVGEGT. CDR3 residues: CASSYSRVVIRDGYTF. Incomplete CDR3 DNA: TGTGCCAGCAGTTACTCCCGGGTGGTGATTCGGGATGGC.

This clone appeared a few times. The read falls 3 residues short of the CDR3 end, and the missing part is taken from the germline J gene. This chain links TRBV5-3 with TRBJ2-7, with 11 bases lining up with TRBD2. TRBV5-3 falls under the ORF class, with uncertain function. The CDR3 sequence is 14 residues long. Unmatched junction bases numbered 1, after V lost 2 bases and J lost 3 bases. The CDR3 bases that were read are TGTGCCAGAAGCTTCGGGACTAGCGGCTACGAG. It yields the protein CARSFGTSGYE. The full CDR3 reads CARSFGTSGYEQYF.

Of note for this clone: The DNA ends 3 residues before the CDR3 does, and the rest of the CDR3 is filled in from the germline J gene. This chain joins TRBV7-3 and TRBJ2-1; TRBD2 matches at 12 bases. The germline CDR1 and CDR2 sequences are SGHTA and FQGTGA. J lost 8 bases, V lost 3 bases, and 5 bases had no gene match. The CDR3 sequence is 15 residues long. The CDR3 here is CASSFTLAGGHEQFF. The part of the CDR3 DNA that was read is TGTGCCAGCAGCTTCACCCTAGCGGGAGGGCATGAG.

This clone is categorized as medium-sized. The CDR3 extends 3 residues past the end of the read, so its final part is completed from the germline J gene. J is TRBJ2-7 and V is TRBV14; D is perhaps TRBD2 (6 bases). The CDR3 has 14 residues. Trimming left V 3 bases short and J 3 bases short, with 12 bases between. Germline V gene lookup returns CDR1 SGHDN and CDR2 FVKESK. The sequenced CDR3 bases are TGTGCCAGCAGCCACCTGTCGGGGGACTACGAG. Its protein is CASSHLSGDYE. In full, the CDR3 is CASSHLSGDYEQYF. The entire variable domain, with the rest obtained from reference TRBV14 and TRBJ2-7, is as follows: EAGVTQFPSHSVIEKGQTVTLRCDPISGHDNLYWYRRVMGKEIKFLLHFVKESKQDESGMPNNRFLAERTGGTYSTLKVQPAELEDSGVYFCASSHLSGDYEQYFGPGTRLTVT.

Worth noting for this clone: The read finishes 3 residues shy of the CDR3 end, and the germline J gene is used to complete it. The chain joins TRBV7-2 to TRBJ2-5, with TRBD1 as a possible D gene (5 bases). The CDR3 spans 12 residues. The germline CDR1 and CDR2 sequences are SGHTA and FQGNSA. V dropped 5 bases and J dropped 5 bases, with 9 bases sitting between them. The CDR3 loop is CASSARQETQYF. The sequenced part of the CDR3 DNA is TGTGCCAGCAGCGCCAGACAGGAGACC.

Points on this clone: Read data end 3 residues before the CDR3 end; the end is taken from the germline J gene. This chain uses TRBV7-2 with TRBJ2-5; the match to TRBD1 covers 9 bases. The germline gives CDR1 SGHTA, CDR2 FQGNSA. Losses at the gene ends were 7 bases for V and 5 bases for J; bases not matched to a gene: 11. The CDR3 length is 15 residues. The CDR3 loop reads CASTSTGGGVETQYF. The CDR3 DNA, read in part, is TGTGCCAGCACCTCGACAGGGGGTGGTGTGGAGACC.

Only a few counts were recorded for this clone. The read falls 3 residues short of the CDR3 end, and the missing part is taken from the germline J gene. The V call is TRBV5-6, the J call TRBJ1-1; D is unclear. This CDR3 region has 12 residues. V was cut by 2 bases and J by 3 bases, with 5 bases left in between. Germline V CDR1 and CDR2: SGHDT, YYEEEE. The sequenced part of the CDR3 DNA is TGTGCCAGCAGCTTCAGTGACACTGAA. Its protein is CASSFSDTE. In full, the CDR3 is CASSFSDTEAFF.

As to this clone: With the read ending 3 residues before the CDR3 end, the germline J gene is used to fill in that end. The chain is built from TRBV30 and TRBJ1-5, with unresolved D. The CDR3 loop spans 13 amino acids. The V end lost 1 base, the J end lost 4 bases, and 8 bases lay between the germline ends. Germline values: CDR1 GTSNPN, CDR2 SVGIG (reference sequence). CDR3 bases read: TGTGCCTGGAGTGGGAAGCGAAATCAGCCC. It specifies CAWSGKRNQP. The entire CDR3 is CAWSGKRNQPQHF.

About this clone itself: The read is 3 residues too short to cover the CDR3 end, so that end is filled in from the germline J gene. The chain recombines TRBV18 with TRBJ2-5; D is possibly TRBD2 (5 bases). CDR3 size: 14 residues. V shed 2 bases and J shed 3 bases, with 10 bases lying between them. Germline loops: CDR1 KGHSH, CDR2 LQKENI. CDR3 DNA (partial): TGTGCCAGCTCACCATTTACGGGGAAAGAGACC. Amino acid sequence: CASSPFTGKET. The CDR3 as a whole reads CASSPFTGKETQYF.

This clone was found a few times. The read halts 3 residues ahead of the CDR3 end, with the missing end drawn from the germline J gene. The chain uses TRBV18 and TRBJ1-5, with D possibly being TRBD1 (6 bases). The CDR3 spans 15 residues. V was cut by 3 bases and J by 2 bases, with 11 bases left in between. CDR1 and CDR2 from the germline V gene are KGHSH and LQKENI. CDR3 protein: CASSPAGAGNQPQHF. The sequenced CDR3 bases are TGTGCCAGCTCACCCGCAGGGGCTGGCAATCAGCCC.

The CDR3 DNA, read in part, is TGTGCCTGGAGTAAACATAATTATAATTCACCC. It specifies CAWSKHNYNSP. The whole CDR3 reads CAWSKHNYNSPLHF. This rearrangement joins TRBV30 to TRBJ1-6; no clear D. The CDR3 end lies 3 residues beyond the end of the read and is filled in from the germline J gene. CDR1 and CDR2 (germline): GTSNPN, SVGIG (reference sequence). Trimming stripped 2 bases from V and 4 bases from J, with 9 bases between. CDR3 length: 14 residues. Filled out from reference TRBV30 and TRBJ1-6, the complete variable domain reads SQTIHQWPATLVQPVGSPLSLECTVEGTSNPNLYWYRQAAGRGLQLLFYSVGIGQISSEVPQNLSASRPQDRQFILSSKKLLLSDSGFYLCAWSKHNYNSPLHFGNGTRLTVT.

The sample holds a few counts of this clone. Sequencing ends 3 residues short of the CDR3 end; the germline J gene provides the rest. This chain connects TRBV6-2 or TRBV6-3 to TRBJ1-1; no definite D call. V was pared by 2 bases and J by 5 bases, with 9 bases between. CDR1 and CDR2 (germline): MNHEY, SVGEGT. This CDR3 is built from 13 residues. The DNA read from the CDR3 is TGTGCCAGCAGTTACCGGGGTGTTACTGAA. This gives the protein CASSYRGVTE. The complete CDR3 reads CASSYRGVTEAFF.

This clone was seen many times. The read ends 3 residues shy of where the CDR3 ends; the end is completed using the germline J gene. This chain connects TRBV29-1 to TRBJ1-5, with D possibly being TRBD1 (6 bases). Germline values: CDR1 SQVTM, CDR2 ANQGSEA. The length of the CDR3 is 13 residues. The V gene lost 4 bases and the J gene lost 7 bases, with 14 bases spanning the gap. CDR3 sequence reads: CSVVQGGGQPQHF. The sequenced part of the CDR3 DNA is TGCAGCGTTGTGCAGGGCGGGGGCCAGCCC. Combining the CDR3 with reference TRBV29-1 and TRBJ1-5 gives the whole variable domain SAVISQKPSRDICQRGTSLTIQCQVDSQVTMMFWYRQQPGQSLTLIATANQGSEATYESGFVIDKFPISRPNLTFSTLTVSNMSPEDSSIYLCSVVQGGGQPQHFGDGTRLSIL.

As concerns this clone: The CDR3 goes on 3 residues after the read ends, and that part is filled in from the germline J gene. This sequence joins TRBV6-4 and TRBJ2-1; tentative D call: TRBD1 (5 bases). Looked up from germline, CDR1 is MRHNA and CDR2 is SNTAGT. The CDR3 sequence is 14 residues long. V was clipped by 2 bases and J by 7 bases, with 12 bases between them. The CDR3 spells CASSDETASNEQFF. Partial CDR3 DNA: TGTGCCAGCAGTGACGAGACAGCCAGTAATGAG.

This clone was counted ten times or more. The read is 3 residues too short to cover the CDR3 end, so that end is filled in from the germline J gene. The genes are TRBV6-1 and TRBJ1-2; the D is unclear. CDR3 size: 13 residues. Per germline, CDR1 MNHNS and CDR2 SASEGT. V was trimmed by 2 bases and J by 7 bases, leaving 11 bases between them. This CDR3 reads CASSESGIGGYTF. The covered CDR3 bases are TGTGCCAGCAGTGAATCGGGGATAGGTGGC.

This clone was observed at least ten times. Read data end 3 residues before the CDR3 end; the end is taken from the germline J gene. The chain recombines TRBV4-2 with TRBJ1-6; D perhaps matches TRBD1 (5 bases). Germline CDR1 LGHNA, CDR2 YNFKEQ. This CDR3 region has 15 residues. Trimming removed 0 bases at V and 8 bases at J, with 11 bases between. The DNA read from the CDR3 is TGTGCCAGCAGCCAAGATGGGGGGGGTGATTCACCC. It codes for CASSQDGGGDSP. The CDR3 in its entirety is CASSQDGGGDSPLHF.